The TCR beta chain under discussion was sequenced for a study of blood T cells in healthy people across ages. Then a second PCR, running about 6 to 12 cycles, was carried out with a sample-barcoded 5' primer and a J-beta primer mix. Unique molecular identifiers of 12 random nucleotides labeled each cDNA. Via MiXCR, TCRdb re-called the 5' RACE reads, giving one row per CDR3 protein. The data contain 1.5 million or so distinct CDR3 sequences, roughly 45% of them seen just once; the ten biggest clones take up less than 8%. The donors, all healthy, were Caucasians living in Russia, aged about 6 to 95. They isolated at least 7 million PBMCs from each sample. The V end lost 6 bases, the J end lost 0 bases, and 10 bases lay between the germline ends. The CDR3 totals 14 residues. Germline assignment: CDR1 MNHEY and CDR2 SMNVEV (reference sequence).

This chain uses TRBV27 with TRBJ2-3, with D possibly matching TRBD1 (6 bases). The source is a woman between 18 and 29 years old in good health. The sequencing input was blood. This CDR3 is CASRNQGSTDTQYF. Here the CDR3 DNA reads TGTGCCAGCAGGAACCAGGGGAGCACAGATACGCAGTATTTT.